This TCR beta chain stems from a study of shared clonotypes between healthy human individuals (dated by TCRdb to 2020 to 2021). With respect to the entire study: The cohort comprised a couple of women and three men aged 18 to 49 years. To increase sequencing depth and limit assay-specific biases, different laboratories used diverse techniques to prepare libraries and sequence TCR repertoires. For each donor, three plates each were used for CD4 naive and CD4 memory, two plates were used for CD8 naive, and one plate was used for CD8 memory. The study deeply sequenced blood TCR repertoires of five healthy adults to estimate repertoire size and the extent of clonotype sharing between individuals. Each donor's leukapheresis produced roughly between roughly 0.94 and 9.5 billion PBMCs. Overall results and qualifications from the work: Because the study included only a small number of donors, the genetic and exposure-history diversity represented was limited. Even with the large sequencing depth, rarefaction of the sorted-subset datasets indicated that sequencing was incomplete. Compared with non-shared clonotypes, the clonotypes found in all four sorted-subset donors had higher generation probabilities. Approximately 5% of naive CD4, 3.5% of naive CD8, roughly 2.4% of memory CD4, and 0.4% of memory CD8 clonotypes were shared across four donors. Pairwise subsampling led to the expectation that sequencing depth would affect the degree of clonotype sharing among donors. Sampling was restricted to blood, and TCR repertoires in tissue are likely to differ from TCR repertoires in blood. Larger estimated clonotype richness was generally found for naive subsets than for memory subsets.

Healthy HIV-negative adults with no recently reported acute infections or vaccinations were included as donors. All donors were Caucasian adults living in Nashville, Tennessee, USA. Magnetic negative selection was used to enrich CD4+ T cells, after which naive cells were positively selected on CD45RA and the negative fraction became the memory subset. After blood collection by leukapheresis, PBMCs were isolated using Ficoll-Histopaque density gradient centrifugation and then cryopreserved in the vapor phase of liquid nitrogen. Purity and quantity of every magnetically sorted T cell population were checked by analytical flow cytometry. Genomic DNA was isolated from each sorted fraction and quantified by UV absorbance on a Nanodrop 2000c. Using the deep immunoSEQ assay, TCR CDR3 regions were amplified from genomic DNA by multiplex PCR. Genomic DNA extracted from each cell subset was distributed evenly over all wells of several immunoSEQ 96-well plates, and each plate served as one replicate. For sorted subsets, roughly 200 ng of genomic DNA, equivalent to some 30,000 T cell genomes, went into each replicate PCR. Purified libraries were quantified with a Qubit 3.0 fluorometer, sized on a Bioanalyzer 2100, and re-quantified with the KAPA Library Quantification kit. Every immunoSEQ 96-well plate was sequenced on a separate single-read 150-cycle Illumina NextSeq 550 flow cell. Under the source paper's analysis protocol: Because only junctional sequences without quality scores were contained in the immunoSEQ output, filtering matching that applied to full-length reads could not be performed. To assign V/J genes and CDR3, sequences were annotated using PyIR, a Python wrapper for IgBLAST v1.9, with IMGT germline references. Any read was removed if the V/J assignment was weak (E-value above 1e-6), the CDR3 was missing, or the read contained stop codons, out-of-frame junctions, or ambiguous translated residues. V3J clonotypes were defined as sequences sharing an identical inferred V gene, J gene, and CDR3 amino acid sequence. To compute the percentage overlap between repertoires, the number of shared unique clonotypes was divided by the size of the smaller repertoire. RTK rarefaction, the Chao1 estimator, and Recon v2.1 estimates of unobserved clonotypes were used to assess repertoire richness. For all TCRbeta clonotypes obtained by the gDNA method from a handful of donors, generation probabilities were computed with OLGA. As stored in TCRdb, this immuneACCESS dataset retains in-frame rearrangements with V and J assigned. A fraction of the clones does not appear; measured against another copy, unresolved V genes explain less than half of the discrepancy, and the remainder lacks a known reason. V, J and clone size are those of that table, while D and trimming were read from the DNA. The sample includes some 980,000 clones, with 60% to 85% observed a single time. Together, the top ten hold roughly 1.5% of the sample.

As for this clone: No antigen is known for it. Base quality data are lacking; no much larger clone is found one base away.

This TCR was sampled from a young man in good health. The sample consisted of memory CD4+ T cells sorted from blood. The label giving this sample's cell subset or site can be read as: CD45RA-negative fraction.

CDR3 sequence: CASNSGGTYEQYF. The sequenced DNA: TGTGCCAGCAACTCGGGGGGGACCTACGAGCAGTACTTC. Rearrangement joined TRBV28 to TRBJ2-7, with 8 central nucleotides matching TRBD2. Measured from the cysteine to the phenylalanine, the CDR3 is 13 residues long. Only CDR3 DNA is held: 39 bases, read in frame from base 1. The germline V gene specifies MDHEN as CDR1 and SYDVKM as CDR2. Trimmed from V: 7 bases; trimmed from J: 2 bases; junction bases lacking a gene match: 4.